The sequence of this TCR beta chain was determined in a study of PD-L1 blockade in urothelial cancer. Libraries were prepared by immunoSEQ multiplex PCR; TCRdb keeps only in-frame clonotypes and omits some of them. The table has around 45,000 clones, 80% to 90% seen once. Documented time point: peripheral blood 6 weeks after treatment start. Study conclusions and caveats: A below-median TCR clonality in blood before treatment predicted better survival.

CDR3 length equals 20 residues. This clone was seen a handful of times. Its antigen is as yet unknown. The sequenced sample was PBMCs, obtained around atezolizumab (anti-PD-L1) treatment. The chain links TRBV21-1 to TRBJ1-3; TRBD1, as called in the table, went unchecked against the DNA. TRBV21-1 is deemed a pseudogene. The sequence was collected from a man between 60 and 75 years old with urothelial cancer. CDR3 nucleotide sequence: TGTGCCAGCAGCCCCAGCCGGGACAGGGCGACACCTCGCTCTGGAAACACCATATATTTT. It specifies CASSPSRDRATPRSGNTIYF.